Below are 24 T cell receptor beta chains sequenced from a single sample in a study of T cells in Graves' hyperthyroidism and ophthalmopathy. TCR beta CDR3 regions were amplified from RNA. The TCR CDR3 was amplified in a first-round RT-PCR using the HTBI primer set. In TCRdb, the multiplex PCR reads were re-called with MiXCR into one record per CDR3 protein. Of around 690,000 distinct CDR3 sequences detected, about 18% appear once; the ten largest clones hold 15% to 18%. The sequenced sample consisted of blood. The receptors stem from a man aged 45-60 years with Graves' hyperthyroidism.

There are many counts of this clonotype. J is TRBJ1-1 and V is TRBV18; maybe TRBD1 (5 bases). CDR3 size: 15 residues. The V end was cut by 5 bases, the J end by 5 bases, with 18 bases between. The germline V gene has CDR1 KGHSH and CDR2 LQKENI. As DNA, the CDR3 is TGTGCCAGCTCATCCAATCCCTGGGACGGGACTGAAGCTTTCTTT. It specifies CASSSNPWDGTEAFF. The complete variable domain, with remaining parts taken from reference TRBV18 and TRBJ1-1, reads NAGVMQNPRHLVRRRGQEARLRCSPMKGHSHVYWYRQLPEEGLKFMVYLQKENIIDESGMPKERFSAEFPKEGPSILRIQQVVRGDSAAYFCASSSNPWDGTEAFFGQGTRLTVV.

A word on this clonotype: Just one base apart from a much larger clone, this may be a read error. The chain links TRBV29-1 to TRBJ2-1, with 11 bases aligning to TRBD2. CDR1 is SQVTM and CDR2 is ANQGSEA in the germline V gene. The CDR3 is made up of 18 amino acids. The CDR3 DNA is TGCAGCGTTGAACTAGGACTAGCGGGTGGAAGCTCCTACGATGAGCAGTTCTTC. This codes for CSVELGLAGGSSYDEQFF.

The chain employs TRBV5-1 and TRBJ1-2, with D maybe TRBD1 (6 bases). Germline V gene sequence: CDR1 SGHRS, CDR2 YFSETQ. V gave up 4 bases and J gave up 2 bases, with 21 bases separating them. The CDR3 extends over 17 amino acids. CDR3 sequence (DNA): TGCGCCAGCAGCGCCGCTCCAGACGGGGGCCGGAACTATGGCTACACCTTC. It yields the protein CASSAAPDGGRNYGYTF.

This clonotype was counted many times. The chain carries TRBV7-2 and TRBJ1-2; 9 nucleotides match TRBD1. This CDR3 has 15 residues. The ends lost 2 bases at V and 6 bases at J; junction bases unmatched: 7. The germline V gene encodes CDR1 SGHTA and CDR2 FQGNSA. CDR3 nucleotides: TGTGCCAGCAGCTTAATGGGACAGGGAGGCCATGGCTACACCTTC. Translation: CASSLMGQGGHGYTF. Combining the CDR3 with reference TRBV7-2 and TRBJ1-2 gives the whole variable domain GAGVSQSPSNKVTEKGKDVELRCDPISGHTALYWYRQSLGQGLEFLIYFQGNSAPDKSGLPSDRFSAERTGGSVSTLTIQRTQQEDSAVYLCASSLMGQGGHGYTFGSGTRLTVV.

The V and J genes are TRBV7-6 and TRBJ2-1; 9 nucleotides align to TRBD2. The CDR3 is 17 amino acids. From germline, CDR1 is SGHVS and CDR2 FNYEAQ. Trimming at V came to 5 bases and at J to 6 bases, leaving 14 bases not matched to a gene. The CDR3 coding sequence is TGTGCCAGCAGCCCTCTACATGCGGGAGGGCCGGGCAATGAGCAGTTCTTC. Translating gives CASSPLHAGGPGNEQFF.

The chain links TRBV5-1 to TRBJ2-3, with 7 bases lining up with TRBD2. Germline CDR1 is SGHRS and CDR2 is YFSETQ. V lost 0 bases and J lost 0; bases outside the gene matches: 13. The CDR3 contains 19 residues. CDR3 coding DNA: TGCGCCAGCAGCTTGGGATTGATGTCTAGCGGAACTAGCACAGATACGCAGTATTTT. It translates to CASSLGLMSSGTSTDTQYF.

In its sample, this clonotype was seen many times. The genes are TRBV5-1 and TRBJ2-7; 11 positions match TRBD2. CDR3 length: 15 amino acids. The germline V gene has CDR1 SGHRS and CDR2 YFSETQ. The V and J ends lost 5 bases and 4 bases, in that order; junction bases with no gene match: 8. The CDR3 loop reads CASREGTSGSYEQYF. CDR3 nucleotides: TGCGCCAGCAGGGAAGGGACTAGCGGATCGTACGAGCAGTACTTC.

The chain has TRBV7-6 and TRBJ2-1, with 7 bases that match TRBD2. Germline loops: CDR1 SGHVS, CDR2 FNYEAQ. V was pared by 3 bases and J by 6 bases, with 5 bases of the junction left unmatched. The CDR3 consists of 14 residues. The CDR3 protein is CASSFPAGSNEQFF. The DNA for the CDR3 is TGTGCCAGCAGCTTTCCAGCGGGGAGCAATGAGCAGTTCTTC.

This clonotype was recorded at least ten times. The genes are TRBV27 and TRBJ2-1; 10 bases align to TRBD2. Germline-derived CDR1 and CDR2 are MNHEY and SMNVEV (reference sequence). V gave up 5 bases and J gave up 8 bases; unmatched junction bases: 15. This CDR3 has 17 amino acids. CDR3: CASSPLESSGSVDEQFF. In nucleotides, the CDR3 is TGTGCCAGCAGTCCTCTGGAATCTAGCGGGAGCGTAGATGAGCAGTTCTTC.

This chain connects TRBV5-1 to TRBJ1-1, with 7 bases matching TRBD1. The J segment lost 5 bases and the V segment lost 4 bases, leaving 11 bases of the junction unmatched. This CDR3 is 15 amino acids long. CDR1 and CDR2 from the germline V gene are SGHRS and YFSETQ. CDR3 DNA: TGCGCCAGCAGCGTACGACAGGGAGTGTTTACTGAAGCTTTCTTT. This translates into CASSVRQGVFTEAFF. Variable domain in full (rest from reference TRBV5-1 and TRBJ1-1): KAGVTQTPRYLIKTRGQQVTLSCSPISGHRSVSWYQQTPGQGLQFLFEYFSETQRNKGNFPGRFSGRQFSNSRSEMNVSTLELGDSALYLCASSVRQGVFTEAFFGQGTRLTVV.

On this clonotype: A read error may explain this, as a much larger clone is one base away. The chain is built from TRBV9 and TRBJ2-1; TRBD2 matches at 7 bases. The CDR3 is 12 amino acids. CDR1 SGDLS and CDR2 YYNGEE come from the germline V gene. The CDR3 here is CASSGDYNEQLF. For the CDR3, the DNA is TGTGCCAGCAGCGGGGACTACAATGAGCAGCTCTTC. Variable domain in full (rest from reference TRBV9 and TRBJ2-1): DSGVTQTPKHLITATGQRVTLRCSPRSGDLSVYWYQQSLDQGLQFLIQYYNGEERAKGNILERFSAQQFPDLHSELNLSSLELGDSALYFCASSGDYNEQLFGPGTRLTVL.

This clonotype was found many times. The J gene is TRBJ2-1, the V gene TRBV28; 9 nucleotides align to TRBD2. This CDR3 region has 15 residues. The germline CDR1 and CDR2 sequences are MDHEN and SYDVKM. V trimming: 6 bases; J trimming: 4 bases; junction bases outside the gene matches: 7. CDR3 in amino acids: CASSLHSGGYNEQFF. For the CDR3, the DNA is TGTGCCAGCAGCCTTCATAGCGGGGGTTACAATGAGCAGTTCTTC.

Many counts were recorded for this clonotype. The chain links TRBV2 to TRBJ1-4; D ambiguous. Between the trimmed V and J ends, which lost 4 bases and 8 bases, there was a span of 11 bases. This CDR3 is built from 13 residues. Per germline, CDR1 SNHLY and CDR2 FYNNEI. The CDR3 DNA follows: TGTGCCAGCAGTGTGGAGATCACCGAAAAACTGTTTTTT. Protein: CASSVEITEKLFF.

This clonotype occurred many times. V usage is TRBV28 and J usage is TRBJ2-1; 7 positions match TRBD2. V shed 2 bases, J shed 1 base, and the junction held 2 bases outside the gene matches. The V gene's germline CDR1 is MDHEN and CDR2 SYDVKM. The CDR3 has 15 residues. Here the CDR3 DNA reads TGTGCCAGCAGTTTACCCGGGAGGTCCTACAATGAGCAGTTCTTC. This encodes CASSLPGRSYNEQFF.

Ten or more counts support this clonotype. This chain connects TRBV28 to TRBJ1-5, with 7 nucleotides matching TRBD1. Germline V gives CDR1 MDHEN, CDR2 SYDVKM. This CDR3 comprises 15 residues. Losses at the gene ends were 5 bases for V and 4 bases for J; bases not matched to a gene: 8. The CDR3 nucleotides are TGTGCCAGCAGTCGACAGGGTCGGGGTAATCAGCCCCAGCATTTT. Translation gives CASSRQGRGNQPQHF.

Ten or more counts support this clonotype. This rearrangement joins TRBV11-2 to TRBJ2-2; no clear D gene. Germline assignment: CDR1 SGHAT and CDR2 FQNNGV. The CDR3 is 16 amino acids. V lost 1 base, J lost 6 bases, and 15 bases lay in between. CDR3 DNA: TGTGCCAGCAGCTTAGGACCTAGGAATCGAGCCGGGGAGCTGTTTTTT. Amino acids: CASSLGPRNRAGELFF.

This clonotype was counted many times. CDR3 DNA: TGCGCCAGCAGCTCCCCCGAGGGAGATACGCAGTATTTT. Its translation: CASSSPEGDTQYF. The chain uses TRBV5-1 and TRBJ2-3; possibly TRBD2 for D (5 bases). Trimming removed 3 bases from V and 5 bases from J, with 10 bases in between. The germline CDR1 and CDR2 sequences are SGHRS and YFSETQ. This CDR3 comprises 13 residues. Full variable domain (remainder filled in from reference TRBV5-1 and TRBJ2-3): KAGVTQTPRYLIKTRGQQVTLSCSPISGHRSVSWYQQTPGQGLQFLFEYFSETQRNKGNFPGRFSGRQFSNSRSEMNVSTLELGDSALYLCASSSPEGDTQYFGPGTRLTVL.

This clonotype was counted at least ten times. This rearrangement joins TRBV7-8 to TRBJ2-7; D not resolved. This CDR3 contains 15 residues. V lost 4 bases, J lost 2 bases, and 15 bases lay in between. Germline-derived CDR1 and CDR2 are SGHVS and FQNEAQ. CDR3: CASSSERQLPYEQYF. In DNA, the CDR3 is TGTGCCAGCAGCTCTGAACGGCAGCTCCCCTACGAGCAGTACTTC.

This clonotype was seen at least ten times. V usage is TRBV28 and J usage is TRBJ2-7; perhaps TRBD1 as D (6 bases). The germline CDR1 and CDR2 sequences are MDHEN and SYDVKM. The CDR3 length is 12 residues. Trimming cost V 8 bases and J 6 bases, with 14 bases left between them. CDR3 protein: CASGNRVSEQYF. The CDR3 DNA sequence: TGTGCCAGCGGGAACAGGGTTTCCGAGCAGTACTTC. Supplemented by reference TRBV28 and TRBJ2-7, the full variable domain reads DVKVTQSSRYLVKRTGEKVFLECVQDMDHENMFWYRQDPGLGLRLIYFSYDVKMKEKGDIPEGYSVSREKKERFSLILESASTNQTSMYLCASGNRVSEQYFGPGTRLTVT.

This clonotype was picked up many times. The rearrangement uses TRBV30 and TRBJ1-2; D is ambiguous. Between the trimmed V and J ends, which lost 2 bases and 2 bases, there was a span of 9 bases. CDR1 and CDR2 (germline): GTSNPN, SVGIG (reference sequence). CDR3 length: 13 amino acids. CDR3 DNA sequence: TGTGCCTGGAGTATTTCAGAGAACTATGGCTACACCTTC. Translating it yields CAWSISENYGYTF.

This clonotype was picked up a small number of times. This chain joins TRBV29-1 and TRBJ2-3; the match to TRBD1 covers 7 bases. CDR3 size: 16 residues. CDR1 is SQVTM, CDR2 ANQGSEA, per germline. V shed 2 bases and J 0 bases; nucleotides not matched to a gene: 8. As DNA, the CDR3 is TGCAGCGTTGAATTATGGACAGGCTATAGCACAGATACGCAGTATTTT. It yields the protein CSVELWTGYSTDTQYF.

To note about this clonotype: A much larger clone differs from this one at a single base, so this may be a read error. The chain combines TRBV5-1 with TRBJ2-7; D is unclear. Per germline, CDR1 SGHRS and CDR2 YFSETQ. The CDR3 loop spans 14 amino acids. With 5 bases removed from V and 6 bases from J, the gap between germline ends came to 18 bases. The CDR3 is CASSFLESMAEQYF. In nucleotides, the CDR3 is TGCGCCAGCAGTTTCCTCGAATCAATGGCCGAGCAGTACTTC.

About this clonotype: A much more abundant neighbour one base away suggests this may be a read error. This chain uses TRBV11-2 with TRBJ1-6; TRBD1 might be the D (5 bases). The CDR3 consists of 13 residues. V lost 0 bases, J lost 10 bases, and 7 bases lay in between. Germline-derived CDR1 and CDR2 are SGHAT and FQNNGV. The CDR3 DNA is TGTGCCAGCAGCTTAGAAGGGGTCTCACCCCTCCACTTT. It encodes CASSLEGVSPLHF.

The chain employs TRBV20-1 and TRBJ2-1; 9 positions match TRBD2. The CDR3 covers 16 residues. V lost 3 bases to trimming and J lost 5 bases; unmatched junction nucleotides: 11. Per germline, CDR1 DFQATT and CDR2 SNEGSKA (reference sequence). The CDR3 nucleotides are TGCAGTGCTAGGATCGTTAGCGGGGGCTATGACAATGAGCAGTTCTTC. Its protein product is CSARIVSGGYDNEQFF.